The 21 T cell receptor beta chains in this list originate from one sample, sequenced in a study of CD8 T cells in ankylosing spondylitis. Findings and caveats of the study: In ankylosing spondylitis blood, a motif of 7 to 9 highly homologous TCR beta variants appeared characteristic.

These TCRs' antigens remain unknown. TCRdb reprocessed the 5' RACE reads with MiXCR, giving one entry per CDR3 protein. The sample holds about 500,000 distinct CDR3 sequences, roughly 13% seen once. Sequenced: blood, either unsorted or a sorted T cell fraction (not recorded which). These receptors all come from a male donor with ankylosing spondylitis.

V is TRBV20-1 and J is TRBJ2-7; 9 bases agree with TRBD1. The junction had 9 bases not matched to a gene; V was cut back by 3 bases and J by 0 bases. The CDR3 consists of 16 residues. Germline lookup yields CDR1 DFQATT and CDR2 SNEGSKA (reference sequence). DNA of the CDR3: TGCAGTGCTAGGGGGGCCGGGACAGGGCCCTCCTACGAGCAGTACTTC. This encodes CSARGAGTGPSYEQYF.

This clonotype showed up many times. The chain is built from TRBV20-1 and TRBJ2-3; D perhaps matches TRBD2 (5 bases). CDR3 length equals 14 residues. Germline CDR1 and CDR2: DFQATT and SNEGSKA (reference sequence). The V gene lost 0 bases and the J gene lost 2 bases, with 9 bases spanning the gap. The CDR3 bases are TGCAGTGCTAGAGAAATCGACTACACAGATACGCAGTATTTT. This encodes CSAREIDYTDTQYF.

This clonotype was counted many times. The chain joins TRBV18 to TRBJ2-5, with D unresolved. This CDR3 is 11 amino acids long. V lost 8 bases, J lost 5 bases, and 9 bases lay in between. CDR1 is KGHSH and CDR2 is LQKENI in the germline V gene. The DNA for the CDR3 is TGTGCCAGCAGTCCCTTGGAGACCCAGTACTTC. It yields the protein CASSPLETQYF.

The rearrangement uses TRBV24-1 and TRBJ1-2; D call uncertain. The V end was cut by 1 base, the J end by 1 base, with 6 bases between. Per germline, CDR1 KGHDR and CDR2 SFDVKD. The CDR3 is 14 amino acids. CDR3 in amino acids: CATSDFQLNYGYTF. DNA for the CDR3: TGTGCCACCAGTGATTTTCAGCTTAACTATGGCTACACCTTC.

The sample holds a few counts of this clonotype. The chain combines TRBV2 with TRBJ1-6; D is possibly TRBD1 (6 bases). Germline V CDR1 and CDR2: SNHLY, FYNNEI. Trimming stripped 6 bases from V and 8 bases from J, with 11 bases between. The CDR3 totals 13 residues. The CDR3 coding sequence is TGTGCCAGCAGCGTGGGGGCCGATTCACCCCTCCACTTT. Its protein is CASSVGADSPLHF.

This clonotype was observed a handful of times. The gene calls are TRBV15 and TRBJ2-1; 7 nucleotides align to TRBD2. CDR1 and CDR2 (germline): LNHNV, YYDKDF (reference sequence). The length of the CDR3 is 12 residues. With V trimmed by 11 bases and J by 5 bases, 6 bases remained unmatched. CDR3 bases: TGTGCCGCGGGGGTGGATCACAATGAGCAGTTCTTC. The encoded protein is CAAGVDHNEQFF.

The chain recombines TRBV28 with TRBJ2-3, with 7 nucleotides matching TRBD1. Trimming removed 2 bases from V and 6 bases from J; junction bases left unmatched: 8. Germline values: CDR1 MDHEN, CDR2 SYDVKM. The CDR3 runs 15 residues. The CDR3 DNA reads TGTGCCAGCAGTTTAGGTCAGGGGGAATTCGATACGCAGTATTTT. Translated, it gives CASSLGQGEFDTQYF. Looking up the rest from reference TRBV28 and TRBJ2-3 gives the full variable domain: DVKVTQSSRYLVKRTGEKVFLECVQDMDHENMFWYRQDPGLGLRLIYFSYDVKMKEKGDIPEGYSVSREKKERFSLILESASTNQTSMYLCASSLGQGEFDTQYFGPGTRLTVL.

The CDR3 loop is CASSQVGSYQTQYF. Written as DNA, the CDR3 is TGTGCCAGCAGCCAAGTCGGGTCGTACCAGACCCAGTACTTC. The chain couples TRBV3-1 to TRBJ2-5; D not resolved. With 1 base removed from V and 6 bases from J, the gap between germline ends came to 12 bases. The length of the CDR3 is 14 residues. The germline CDR1 and CDR2 sequences are LGHDT and YNNKEL (reference sequence).

The chain carries TRBV7-9 and TRBJ2-2; D gene unclear. The CDR3 extends over 11 amino acids. Germline V gene sequence: CDR1 SEHNR, CDR2 FQNEAQ (reference sequence). Trimming removed 6 bases at V and 6 bases at J, with 5 bases between. Here the CDR3 reads CASSRSGELFF. The CDR3, as DNA: TGTGCCAGCAGTAGGTCCGGGGAGCTGTTTTTT.

This clonotype has a count of ten or more. The chain is built from TRBV12-3 or TRBV12-4 and TRBJ2-1, with TRBD2 matching over 10 bases. V lost 3 bases, J lost 4 bases, and 3 bases stayed unmatched. The CDR3 length is 15 residues. The CDR3 protein is CASSLSGRVYNEQFF. In DNA, the CDR3 is TGTGCCAGCAGTTTGAGCGGGAGGGTTTACAATGAGCAGTTCTTC.

The chain couples TRBV11-2 to TRBJ1-1; 7 bases match TRBD1. Trimming cost V 5 bases and J 1 base; bases outside gene matches: 7. Germline-derived CDR1 and CDR2 are SGHAT and FQNNGV. The CDR3 extends over 15 amino acids. CDR3 coding DNA: TGTGCCAGCAGCCCCTTGACAGGGCGGAACACTGAAGCTTTCTTT. It yields the protein CASSPLTGRNTEAFF.

This clonotype was recorded a few times. The V call is TRBV6-5, the J call TRBJ2-3; TRBD1 agrees at 11 bases. V gave up 4 bases and J gave up 4 bases; unmatched junction bases: 10. Per germline, CDR1 MNHEY and CDR2 SVGAGI. The CDR3 spans 17 residues. This CDR3 is CASSSWTGGIGSDTQYF. For the CDR3, the DNA is TGTGCCAGCAGTTCGTGGACAGGGGGCATTGGTTCAGATACGCAGTATTTT.

This clonotype was seen more than once but under ten times. V usage is TRBV11-2 and J usage is TRBJ1-1; the D is unclear. There are 14 residues in the CDR3. The V end was cut by 1 base, the J end by 1 base, with 7 bases between. Germline CDR1 is SGHAT and CDR2 is FQNNGV. As DNA, the CDR3 is TGTGCCAGCAGCTTAGTTACAGAGAACACTGAAGCTTTCTTT. Translating gives CASSLVTENTEAFF.

This clonotype was seen at least ten times. J is TRBJ2-1 and V is TRBV20-1; D unclear. V lost 1 base and J lost 9, with 7 bases in between. This CDR3 has 11 amino acids. CDR1 and CDR2 from the germline V gene are DFQATT and SNEGSKA (reference sequence). The CDR3 loop reads CSARVVSEQFF. CDR3 nucleotides: TGCAGTGCTAGAGTCGTCAGTGAGCAGTTCTTC.

The genes are TRBV20-1 and TRBJ1-5; possible D gene TRBD1, 5 bases. V lost 6 bases, J lost 7 bases, and 19 bases lay in between. CDR1 is DFQATT, CDR2 SNEGSKA, per germline (reference sequence). This CDR3 is built from 14 residues. CDR3 residues: CSAGGGGTWQPQHF. CDR3 DNA: TGCAGTGCCGGTGGAGGAGGGACCTGGCAGCCCCAGCATTTT.

This clonotype was counted between two and nine times. The genes are TRBV7-9 and TRBJ1-6; D is possibly TRBD1 (6 bases). The germline V gene encodes CDR1 SEHNR and CDR2 FQNEAQ (reference sequence). CDR3 length: 15 residues. V lost 0 bases, J lost 9 bases, and 12 bases lay in between. The CDR3 DNA reads as TGTGCCAGCAGCTTAGCGTCAGGGGAGAGTTCACCCCTCCACTTT. Translated: CASSLASGESSPLHF. The complete variable domain, with remaining parts taken from reference TRBV7-9 and TRBJ1-6, reads DTGVSQNPRHKITKRGQNVTFRCDPISEHNRLYWYRQTLGQGPEFLTYFQNEAQLEKSRLLSDRFSAERPKGSFSTLEIQRTEQGDSAMYLCASSLASGESSPLHFGNGTRLTVT.

This rearrangement joins TRBV15 to TRBJ2-1; possible D gene TRBD1, 5 bases. Germline V gives CDR1 LNHNV, CDR2 YYDKDF (reference sequence). The CDR3 runs 14 residues. The V end lost 5 bases, the J end lost 10 bases, and 18 bases lay between the germline ends. The CDR3 DNA is TGTGCCACCAGCGTACGCGCAGCTCAGGGCGAGCAGTTCTTC. It codes for CATSVRAAQGEQFF.

The chain combines TRBV6-1 with TRBJ1-2; D may be TRBD1 (5 bases). The V end lost 2 bases, the J end lost 5 bases, and 12 bases lay between the germline ends. This CDR3 has 14 residues. In germline, CDR1 is MNHNS, CDR2 SASEGT. In DNA form, the CDR3 reads TGTGCCAGCAGTGAATTGGGGGTTGGTTATGGCTACACCTTC. Translation: CASSELGVGYGYTF.

This sequence joins TRBV28 and TRBJ2-1, with 7 bases lining up with TRBD1. The CDR3 consists of 14 residues. The junction had 7 bases not matched to a gene; V was cut back by 6 bases and J by 5 bases. CDR1 is MDHEN and CDR2 is SYDVKM in the germline V gene. CDR3 in amino acids: CASRSYRGNNEQFF. DNA for the CDR3: TGTGCCAGCAGGTCCTACAGGGGAAACAATGAGCAGTTCTTC. The full variable domain, with the rest looked up from reference TRBV28 and TRBJ2-1, is DVKVTQSSRYLVKRTGEKVFLECVQDMDHENMFWYRQDPGLGLRLIYFSYDVKMKEKGDIPEGYSVSREKKERFSLILESASTNQTSMYLCASRSYRGNNEQFFGPGTRLTVL.

In its sample, this clonotype was seen a few times. This sequence joins TRBV3-1 and TRBJ2-6; 12 bases are shared with TRBD2. This CDR3 has 18 amino acids. V trimming: 5 bases; J trimming: 2 bases; junction bases outside the gene matches: 7. Germline-derived CDR1 and CDR2 are LGHDT and YNNKEL (reference sequence). The CDR3 DNA reads as TGTGCCAGCAGCTATCGACTAGCGGGAGCCCCTGGGGCCAACGTCCTGACTTTC. Protein sequence: CASSYRLAGAPGANVLTF.

This clonotype came up many times. V is TRBV20-1 and J is TRBJ2-1, with 9 bases aligning to TRBD2. Germline V gene lookup returns CDR1 DFQATT and CDR2 SNEGSKA (reference sequence). V shed 1 base and J 5 bases; nucleotides not matched to a gene: 9. The CDR3 runs 16 residues. The CDR3 region is CSARAHSGRGNNEQFF. CDR3 DNA sequence: TGCAGTGCTAGAGCTCATAGCGGGAGAGGAAACAATGAGCAGTTCTTC.